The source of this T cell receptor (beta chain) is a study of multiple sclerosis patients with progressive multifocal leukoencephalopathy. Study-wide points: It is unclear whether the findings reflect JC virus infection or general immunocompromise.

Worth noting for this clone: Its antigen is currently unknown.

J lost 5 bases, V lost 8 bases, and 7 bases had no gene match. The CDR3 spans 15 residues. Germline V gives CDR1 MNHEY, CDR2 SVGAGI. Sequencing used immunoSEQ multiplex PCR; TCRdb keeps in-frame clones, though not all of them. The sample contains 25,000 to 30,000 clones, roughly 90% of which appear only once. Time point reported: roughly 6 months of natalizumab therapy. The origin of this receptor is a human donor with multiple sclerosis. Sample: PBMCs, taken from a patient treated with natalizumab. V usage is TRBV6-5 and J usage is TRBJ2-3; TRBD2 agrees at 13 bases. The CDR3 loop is CASSTGLAGEDTQYF. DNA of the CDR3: TGTGCCAGCTCCACAGGACTAGCGGGAGAAGATACGCAGTATTTT.